The 3 T cell receptor beta chains given below trace back to one sample, sequenced in a study of blood T cell repertoires in COVID-19. The assay was immunoSEQ multiplex PCR, and TCRdb's table has in-frame clones only and misses some. The data contain 250,000 or so clones, more than 65% of them seen just once; the ten biggest clones take up approximately 3.6%. The sequenced sample consisted of PBMCs or T cells enriched from blood (not recorded which). The receptors originated from a man aged 50-59 years who had recovered from COVID-19.

The chain employs TRBV9 and TRBJ2-1; TRBD1 might be the D (6 bases). The germline V gene has CDR1 SGDLS and CDR2 YYNGEE. Trimming pared 4 bases from V and 9 bases from J, leaving 14 bases between. The CDR3 has 13 amino acids. CDR3 DNA sequence: TGTGCCAGCAGCTCCCATCGAGGGGGTGAGCAGTTCTTC. Protein sequence: CASSSHRGGEQFF.

CDR3 bases: TGTGCCAGCAGCCCGCGGGGAGCGGGGAGCTGGGATTATACGCAGTATTTT. Translated: CASSPRGAGSWDYTQYF. The gene calls are TRBV7-2 and TRBJ2-3, with 7 nucleotides matching TRBD2. The CDR3 totals 17 residues. The germline V gene has CDR1 SGHTA and CDR2 FQGNSA. J was trimmed by 7 bases and V by 5 bases; bases with no gene match: 18.

In its sample, this clone was seen a few times. The genes are TRBV9 and TRBJ1-3; D is unclear. The V gene lost 0 bases and the J gene lost 4 bases, with 8 bases spanning the gap. Germline lookup yields CDR1 SGDLS and CDR2 YYNGEE. The CDR3 totals 14 residues. The CDR3 loop is CASSVDTRGNTIYF. The CDR3 nucleotides read TGTGCCAGCAGCGTAGATACTAGGGGAAACACCATATATTTT.